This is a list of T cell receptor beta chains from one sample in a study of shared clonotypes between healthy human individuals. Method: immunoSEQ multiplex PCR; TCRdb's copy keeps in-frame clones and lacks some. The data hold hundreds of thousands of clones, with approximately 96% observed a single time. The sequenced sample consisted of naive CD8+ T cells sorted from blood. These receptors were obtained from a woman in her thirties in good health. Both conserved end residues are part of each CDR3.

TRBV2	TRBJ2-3	CASSVERTTDTQYF
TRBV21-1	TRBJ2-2	CARDRREFTGELFF
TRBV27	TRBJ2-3	CASSSEGASTDTQYF
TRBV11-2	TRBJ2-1	CASSLGQDQGEQFF
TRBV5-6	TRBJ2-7	CASSLEGRGRHEQYF
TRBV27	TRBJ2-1	CASSLYQDGDNEQFF
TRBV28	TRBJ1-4	CAIRGGEWNEKLFF
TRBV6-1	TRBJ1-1	CATLGTYTEAFF
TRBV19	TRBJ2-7	CASSIWGLSTDGQYF
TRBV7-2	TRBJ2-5	CASSLAGAGETQYF
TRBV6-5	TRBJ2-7	CASSYSVGSYEQYF
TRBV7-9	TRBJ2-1	CASAGRPKPPYNEQFF
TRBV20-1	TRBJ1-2	CSASGGTGYTF
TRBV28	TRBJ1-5	CASSIPSNQPQHF
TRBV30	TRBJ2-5	CAWSVRGGGETQYF
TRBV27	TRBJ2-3	CASSFTQLAGGPGDTQYF
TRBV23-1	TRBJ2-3	CASPDLAGLTDTQYF
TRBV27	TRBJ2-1	CASSKGQELNEQFF
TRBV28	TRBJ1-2	CASSFFRFNYGYTF
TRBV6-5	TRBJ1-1	CASSYGTQGQTEAFF
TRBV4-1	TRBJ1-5	CASSARGDSNQPQHF
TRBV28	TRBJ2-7	CASSYLTAGPTSGTYEQYF
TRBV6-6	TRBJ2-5	CASNQLGQGAEETQYF
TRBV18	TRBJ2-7	CASSDVGSGAYEQYF
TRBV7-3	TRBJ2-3	CASSERKGGDTQYF
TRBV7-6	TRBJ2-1	CASSLEAGGPGNEQFF
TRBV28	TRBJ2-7	CASSRGGLAGGYEQYF